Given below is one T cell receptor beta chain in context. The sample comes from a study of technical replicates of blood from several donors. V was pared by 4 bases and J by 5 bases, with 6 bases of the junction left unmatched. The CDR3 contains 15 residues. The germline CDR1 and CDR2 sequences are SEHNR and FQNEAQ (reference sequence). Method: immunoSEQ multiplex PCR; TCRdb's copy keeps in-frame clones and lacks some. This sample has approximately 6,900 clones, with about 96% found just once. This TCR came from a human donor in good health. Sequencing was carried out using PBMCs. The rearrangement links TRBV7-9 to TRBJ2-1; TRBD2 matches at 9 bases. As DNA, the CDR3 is TGTGCCAGCAGCTCCCCCCTAGCGGGAAACAATGAGCAGTTCTTC. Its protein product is CASSSPLAGNNEQFF.